This T cell receptor (beta chain) was identified during a study of blood T cell repertoires in COVID-19. About the study: Collection of acute and convalescent COVID-19 samples took place in the United States, Italy and Spain. Sample material is recorded as cDNA or gDNA derived from T cells, B-cell-depleted T cells, or PBMCs.

In the study's own analysis: Amplifying reference gene primers gave estimates of nucleated cell counts. Sequenced by immunoSEQ multiplex PCR; TCRdb stores in-frame clones only, minus some. The V and J calls and clone size come from that table; D and trimming were worked out from the DNA. The table has over 150,000 clones, approximately 84% seen once. The germline V gene encodes CDR1 MNHEY and CDR2 SVGAGI. V lost 5 bases and J lost 3, with 11 bases in between. CDR3 length equals 13 residues. The sequenced material came from peripheral blood. J is TRBJ2-7 and V is TRBV6-5; no reliable D call. The clonotype originates from a middle-aged man with acute or convalescent COVID-19. CDR3 protein: CASSTDMGYEQYF. DNA of the CDR3: TGTGCCAGCAGTACCGACATGGGCTACGAGCAGTACTTC.